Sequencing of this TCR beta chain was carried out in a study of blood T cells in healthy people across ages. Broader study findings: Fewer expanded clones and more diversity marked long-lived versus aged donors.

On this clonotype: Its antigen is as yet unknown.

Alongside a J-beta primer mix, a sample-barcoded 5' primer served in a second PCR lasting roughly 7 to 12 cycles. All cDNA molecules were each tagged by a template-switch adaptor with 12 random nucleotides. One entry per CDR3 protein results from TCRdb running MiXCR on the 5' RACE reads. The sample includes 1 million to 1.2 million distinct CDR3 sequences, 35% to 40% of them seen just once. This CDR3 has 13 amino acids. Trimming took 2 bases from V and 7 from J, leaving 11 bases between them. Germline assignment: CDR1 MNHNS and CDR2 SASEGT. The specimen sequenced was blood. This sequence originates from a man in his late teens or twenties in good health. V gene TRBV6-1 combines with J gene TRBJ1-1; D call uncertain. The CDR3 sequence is CASSEMSSGEAFF. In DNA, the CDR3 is TGTGCCAGCAGTGAAATGTCAAGCGGTGAAGCTTTCTTT.